The text below deals with one TCR beta chain. Its antigen is unidentified. Generated by immunoSEQ multiplex PCR, the TCRdb table keeps only in-frame clones and is missing some. The data contain about 150,000 clones, about 93% of them singletons. This CDR3 spans 13 amino acids. The germline V and J ends were trimmed by 4 bases and 5 bases, with 11 bases remaining between them. Germline V gene data show CDR1 as SNHLY and CDR2 as FYNNEI. Pooling was applied to second doses at about 4 or about 12 weeks. The source of the sample is a study of T cell responses to AZD1222 COVID-19 vaccine. General study results and limits: The donor cohort was predominantly white British with a female majority, and clonal diversity may have been underestimated. The breadth and depth of Spike-specific TCRs increased once two AZD1222 doses had been given.

Sequences were derived from peripheral blood, sampled 28 days after the second AZD1222 dose. J is TRBJ1-2 and V is TRBV2; D unresolved. This clonotype originated in an adult who received the AZD1222 COVID-19 vaccine. CDR3 region: CASSVTEGYGYTF. In nucleotides, the CDR3 is TGTGCCAGCAGTGTTACAGAAGGTTATGGCTACACCTTC.